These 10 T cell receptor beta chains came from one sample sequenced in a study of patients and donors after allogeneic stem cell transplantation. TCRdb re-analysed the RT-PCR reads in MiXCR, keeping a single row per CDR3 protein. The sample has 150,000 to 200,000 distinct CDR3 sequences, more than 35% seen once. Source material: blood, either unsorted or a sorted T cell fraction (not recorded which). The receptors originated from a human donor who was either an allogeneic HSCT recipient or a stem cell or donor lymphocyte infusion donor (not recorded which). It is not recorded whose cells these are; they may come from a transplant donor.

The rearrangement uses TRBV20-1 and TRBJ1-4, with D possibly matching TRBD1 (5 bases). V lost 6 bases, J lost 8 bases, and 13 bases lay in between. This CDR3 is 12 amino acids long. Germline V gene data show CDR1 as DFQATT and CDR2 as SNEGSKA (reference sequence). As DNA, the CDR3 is TGCAGTGCCGAAGACAGCGGGGAAAAACTGTTTTTT. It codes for CSAEDSGEKLFF.

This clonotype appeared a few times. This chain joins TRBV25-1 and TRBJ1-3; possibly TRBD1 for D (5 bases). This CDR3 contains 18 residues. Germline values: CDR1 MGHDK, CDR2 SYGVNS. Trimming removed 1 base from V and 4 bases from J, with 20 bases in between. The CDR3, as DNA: TGTGCCAGCAGTGAATCTAGACCCTTAGGGGTGGCGGGAAACACCATATATTTT. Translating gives CASSESRPLGVAGNTIYF.

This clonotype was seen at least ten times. The CDR3 DNA is TGTGCCAGCAGCTCGGGCCGGAACACTGAAGCTTTCTTT. This codes for CASSSGRNTEAFF. V usage is TRBV12-3 or TRBV12-4 and J usage is TRBJ1-1; no clear D. The V gene lost 6 bases and the J gene lost 1 base, with 9 bases spanning the gap. This CDR3 has 13 residues.

The CDR3, as DNA: TGTGCCAGCAGCGCTCCGGGACAGAGATACGAGCAGTACTTC. Translation: CASSAPGQRYEQYF. The rearrangement links TRBV9 to TRBJ2-7; TRBD1 aligns across 7 bases. The CDR3 is made up of 14 amino acids. V shed 3 bases, J shed 4 bases, and the junction held 7 bases outside the gene matches. The germline V gene has CDR1 SGDLS and CDR2 YYNGEE.

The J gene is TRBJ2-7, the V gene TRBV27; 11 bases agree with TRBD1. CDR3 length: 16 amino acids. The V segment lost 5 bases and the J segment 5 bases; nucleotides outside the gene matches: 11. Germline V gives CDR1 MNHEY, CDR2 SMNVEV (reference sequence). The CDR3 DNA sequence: TGTGCCAGCAGTCGCCGCTTCGGACAGGGGGCGGACGAGCAGTACTTC. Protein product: CASSRRFGQGADEQYF.

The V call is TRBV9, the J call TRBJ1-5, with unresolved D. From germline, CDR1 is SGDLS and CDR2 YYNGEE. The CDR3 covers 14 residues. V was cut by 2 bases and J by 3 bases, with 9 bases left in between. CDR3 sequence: CASSVGETNQPQHF. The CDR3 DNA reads TGTGCCAGCAGCGTGGGCGAGACCAATCAGCCCCAGCATTTT.

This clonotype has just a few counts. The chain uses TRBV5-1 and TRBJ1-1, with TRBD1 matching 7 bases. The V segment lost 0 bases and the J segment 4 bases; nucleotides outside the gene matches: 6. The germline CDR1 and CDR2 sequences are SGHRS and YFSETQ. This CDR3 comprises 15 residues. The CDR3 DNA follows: TGCGCCAGCAGCTTGGAAGCGGCAGGGGGCACTGAAGCTTTCTTT. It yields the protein CASSLEAAGGTEAFF.

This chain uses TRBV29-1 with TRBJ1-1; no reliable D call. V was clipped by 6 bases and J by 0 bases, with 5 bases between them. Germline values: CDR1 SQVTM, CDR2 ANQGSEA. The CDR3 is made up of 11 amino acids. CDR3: CSVRLNTEAFF. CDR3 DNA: TGCAGCGTCCGATTGAACACTGAAGCTTTCTTT. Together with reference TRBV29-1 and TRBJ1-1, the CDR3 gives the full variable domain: SAVISQKPSRDICQRGTSLTIQCQVDSQVTMMFWYRQQPGQSLTLIATANQGSEATYESGFVIDKFPISRPNLTFSTLTVSNMSPEDSSIYLCSVRLNTEAFFGQGTRLTVV.

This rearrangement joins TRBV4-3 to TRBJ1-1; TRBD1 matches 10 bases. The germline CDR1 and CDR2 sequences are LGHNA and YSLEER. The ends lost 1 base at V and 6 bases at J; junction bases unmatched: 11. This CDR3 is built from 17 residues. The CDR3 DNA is TGCGCCAGCAGCCAAGTTATGTCACTGGGACAGGGGTCTGAAGCTTTCTTT. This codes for CASSQVMSLGQGSEAFF.

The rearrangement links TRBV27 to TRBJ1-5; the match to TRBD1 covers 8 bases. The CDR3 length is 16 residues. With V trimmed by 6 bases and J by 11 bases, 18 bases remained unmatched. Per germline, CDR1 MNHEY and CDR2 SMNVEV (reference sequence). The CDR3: CASSARQGTALFAQHF. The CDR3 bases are TGTGCCAGCAGCGCCAGACAGGGGACCGCGTTATTTGCCCAGCATTTT.